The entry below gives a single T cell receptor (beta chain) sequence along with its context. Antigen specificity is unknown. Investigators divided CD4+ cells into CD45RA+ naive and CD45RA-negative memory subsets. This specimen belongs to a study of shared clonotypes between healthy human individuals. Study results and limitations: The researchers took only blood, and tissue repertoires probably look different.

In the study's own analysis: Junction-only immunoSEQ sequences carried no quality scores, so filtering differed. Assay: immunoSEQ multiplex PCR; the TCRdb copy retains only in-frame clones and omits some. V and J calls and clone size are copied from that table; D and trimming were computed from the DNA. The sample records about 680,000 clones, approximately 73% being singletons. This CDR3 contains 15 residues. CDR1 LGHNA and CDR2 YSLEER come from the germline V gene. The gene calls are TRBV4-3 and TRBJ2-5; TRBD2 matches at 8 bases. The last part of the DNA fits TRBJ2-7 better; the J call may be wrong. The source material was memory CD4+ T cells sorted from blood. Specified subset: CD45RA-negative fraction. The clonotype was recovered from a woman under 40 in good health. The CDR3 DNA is TGCGCCAGCAGCCGTGCGGGGGGAAGCTCCTACGAGCAGTACTTC. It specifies CASSRAGGSSYEQYF.